This record concerns one T cell receptor (beta chain) sequence. Its antigen remains unknown. This sample was taken from a study of T cell responses to AZD1222 COVID-19 vaccine. General study points: Among those given AZD1222, only 5 to 7 were seropositive at baseline. Rises in breadth and depth of Spike-specific TCRs came after two AZD1222 doses. Spike-wide coverage was observed for vaccine-associated CD4 TCRs, with dominant responses at 160-218 and 743-854.

The V gene's germline CDR1 is SEHNR and CDR2 FQNEAQ (reference sequence). V lost 5 bases to trimming and J lost 2 bases, with 9 bases between them. The CDR3 has 13 residues. Sequencing was performed with immunoSEQ multiplex PCR; in TCRdb, only in-frame clones are kept and a portion is missing. The sample carries more than 120,000 clones, 90% recorded once. The receptor comes from an adult who received the AZD1222 COVID-19 vaccine. Sequenced here: peripheral blood, sampled 28 days after the second AZD1222 dose. V and J are TRBV7-9 and TRBJ1-2; a weak D match, TRBD1 (5 bases). The DNA for the CDR3 is TGTGCCAGCAGCCATGGACAAAACTATGGCTACACCTTC. Translated, it gives CASSHGQNYGYTF. Looking up the rest from reference TRBV7-9 and TRBJ1-2 gives the full variable domain: DTGVSQNPRHKITKRGQNVTFRCDPISEHNRLYWYRQTLGQGPEFLTYFQNEAQLEKSRLLSDRFSAERPKGSFSTLEIQRTEQGDSAMYLCASSHGQNYGYTFGSGTRLTVV.